This T cell receptor beta chain was sequenced for a study of T-cell memory formation after mild COVID-19. Germline V CDR1 and CDR2: MNHNS, SASEGT. This CDR3 spans 14 amino acids. Unmatched junction bases numbered 8, after V lost 6 bases and J lost 12 bases. In TCRdb, the 5' RACE reads were re-called with MiXCR into one record per CDR3 protein. This sample has approximately 240,000 distinct CDR3 sequences, with less than 20% found just once. The V gene is TRBV6-1, the J gene TRBJ2-1; 13 positions match TRBD2. The sequence was obtained from a man in his late teens or twenties who had mild COVID-19 (a few samples of this study predate the infection). Cell type and time point are not known. What was sequenced was PBMCs or a T cell subset sorted from them (not recorded which). The CDR3 DNA is TGTGCCAGCAGCGCCACTAGCGGGGGGGCCCTGCAGTTCTTC. Amino acids: CASSATSGGALQFF.